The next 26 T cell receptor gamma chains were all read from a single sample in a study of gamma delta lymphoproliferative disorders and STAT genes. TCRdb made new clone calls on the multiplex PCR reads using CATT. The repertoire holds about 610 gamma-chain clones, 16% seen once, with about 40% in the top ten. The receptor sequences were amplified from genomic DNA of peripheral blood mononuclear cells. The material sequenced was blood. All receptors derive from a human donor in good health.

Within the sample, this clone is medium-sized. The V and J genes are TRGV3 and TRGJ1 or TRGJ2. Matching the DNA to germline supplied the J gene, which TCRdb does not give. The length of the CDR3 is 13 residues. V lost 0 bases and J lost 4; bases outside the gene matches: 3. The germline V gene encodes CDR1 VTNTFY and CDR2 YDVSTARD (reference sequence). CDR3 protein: CATWDRQYYKKLF. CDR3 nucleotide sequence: TGTGCCACCTGGGACAGGCAATATTATAAGAAACTCTTT.

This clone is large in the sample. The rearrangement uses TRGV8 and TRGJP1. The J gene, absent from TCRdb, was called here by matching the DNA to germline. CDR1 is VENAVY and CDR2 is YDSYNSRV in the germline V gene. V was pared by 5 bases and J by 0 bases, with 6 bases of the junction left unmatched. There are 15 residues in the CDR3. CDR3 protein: CATWGIHTTGWFKIF. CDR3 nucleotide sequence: TGTGCCACCTGGGGGATTCATACCACTGGTTGGTTCAAGATATTT.

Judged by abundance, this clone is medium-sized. The CDR3 nucleotides are TGTGCCACCTGGGATTCCGTTGTCGAGAAACTCTTT. Its protein is CATWDSVVEKLF. The genes are TRGV8 and TRGJ1 or TRGJ2. The J gene, absent from TCRdb, was called here by matching the DNA to germline. CDR1 is VENAVY, CDR2 YDSYNSRV, per germline. The trim removed 3 bases at V and 11 bases at J, leaving 10 bases unmatched. The CDR3 is made up of 12 amino acids.

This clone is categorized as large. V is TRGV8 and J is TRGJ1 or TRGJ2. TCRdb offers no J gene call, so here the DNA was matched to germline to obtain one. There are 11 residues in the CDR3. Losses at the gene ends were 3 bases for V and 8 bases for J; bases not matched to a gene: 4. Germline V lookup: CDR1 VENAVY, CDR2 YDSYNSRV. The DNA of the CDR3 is TGTGCCACCTGGGATCGAGATAAGAAACTCTTT. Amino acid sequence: CATWDRDKKLF.

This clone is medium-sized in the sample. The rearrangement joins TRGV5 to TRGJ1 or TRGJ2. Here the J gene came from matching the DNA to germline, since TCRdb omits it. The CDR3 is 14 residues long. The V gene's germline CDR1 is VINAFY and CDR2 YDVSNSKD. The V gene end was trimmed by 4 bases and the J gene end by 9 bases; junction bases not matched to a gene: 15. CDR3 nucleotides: TGTGCCACCTGGGAACTGGCGTACTTACTTAAGAAACTCTTT. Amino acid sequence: CATWELAYLLKKLF.

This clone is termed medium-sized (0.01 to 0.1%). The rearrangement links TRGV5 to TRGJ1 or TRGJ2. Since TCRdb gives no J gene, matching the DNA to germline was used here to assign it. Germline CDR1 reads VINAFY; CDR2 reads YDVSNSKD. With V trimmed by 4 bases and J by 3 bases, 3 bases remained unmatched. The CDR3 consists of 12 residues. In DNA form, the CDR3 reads TGTGCCACCTGGGAACTTTATTATAAGAAACTCTTT. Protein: CATWELYYKKLF.

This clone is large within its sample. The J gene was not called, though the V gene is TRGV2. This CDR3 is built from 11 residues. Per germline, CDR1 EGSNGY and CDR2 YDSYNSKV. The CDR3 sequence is CATWDGRRVLF. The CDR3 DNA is TGTGCCACCTGGGACGGGCGTAGGGTGCTCTTT.

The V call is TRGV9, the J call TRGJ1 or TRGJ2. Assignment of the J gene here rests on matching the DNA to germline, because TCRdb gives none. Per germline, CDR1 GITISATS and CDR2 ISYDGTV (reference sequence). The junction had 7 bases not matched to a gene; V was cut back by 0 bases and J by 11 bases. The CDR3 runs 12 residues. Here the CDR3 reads CALWEVHREKLF. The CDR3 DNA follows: TGTGCCTTGTGGGAGGTGCATAGAGAGAAACTCTTT.

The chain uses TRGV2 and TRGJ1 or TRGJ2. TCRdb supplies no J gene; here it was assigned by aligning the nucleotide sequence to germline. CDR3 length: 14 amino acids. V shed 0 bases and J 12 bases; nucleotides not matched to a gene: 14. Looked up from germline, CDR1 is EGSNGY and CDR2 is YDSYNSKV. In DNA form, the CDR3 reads TGTGCCACCTGGGACGGGCTTACACAATGGGGGAAACTCTTT. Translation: CATWDGLTQWGKLF.

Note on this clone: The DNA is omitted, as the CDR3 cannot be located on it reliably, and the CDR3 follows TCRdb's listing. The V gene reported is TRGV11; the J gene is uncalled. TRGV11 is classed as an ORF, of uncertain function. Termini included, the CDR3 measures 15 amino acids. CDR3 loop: CTTVPAGSPYYKKLF.

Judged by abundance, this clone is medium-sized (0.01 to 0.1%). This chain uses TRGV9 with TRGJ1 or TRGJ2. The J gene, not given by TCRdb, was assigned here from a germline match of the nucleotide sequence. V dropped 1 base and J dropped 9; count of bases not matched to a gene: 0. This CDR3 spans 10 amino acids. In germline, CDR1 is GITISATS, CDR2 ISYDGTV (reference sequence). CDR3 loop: CALWEVKKLF. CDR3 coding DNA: TGTGCCTTGTGGGAGGTTAAGAAACTCTTT.

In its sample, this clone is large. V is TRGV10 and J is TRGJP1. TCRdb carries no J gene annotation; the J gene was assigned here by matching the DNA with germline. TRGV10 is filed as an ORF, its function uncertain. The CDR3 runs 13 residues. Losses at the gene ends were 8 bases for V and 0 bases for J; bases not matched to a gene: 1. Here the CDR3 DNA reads TGTGCTGCGTGGGATACCACTGGTTGGTTCAAGATATTT. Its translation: CAAWDTTGWFKIF.

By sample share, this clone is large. The CDR3 sequence is CAAWDHPYYKKLF. The CDR3, as DNA: TGTGCTGCGTGGGACCACCCTTATTATAAGAAACTCTTT. The chain links TRGV10 to TRGJ1 or TRGJ2. TCRdb gives no J gene; it was assigned here by matching the DNA to germline. TRGV10 falls under the ORF class, with uncertain function. The CDR3 is 13 residues long. V shed 8 bases and J 3 bases; nucleotides not matched to a gene: 8.

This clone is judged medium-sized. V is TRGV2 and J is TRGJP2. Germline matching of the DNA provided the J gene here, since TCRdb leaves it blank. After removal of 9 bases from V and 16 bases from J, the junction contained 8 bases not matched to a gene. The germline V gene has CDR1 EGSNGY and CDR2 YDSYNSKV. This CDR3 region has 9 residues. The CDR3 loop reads CATPGPKTF. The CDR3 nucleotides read TGTGCCACCCCTGGCCCCAAGACGTTT.

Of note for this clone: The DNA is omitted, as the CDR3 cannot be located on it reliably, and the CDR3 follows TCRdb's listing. The CDR3 here is CATWAYRFIIRNSLAVEQHF. The J segment was not called; the V segment is TRGV4. The germline V gene encodes CDR1 EGSTGY and CDR2 YDSYTSSV. Ends included, the CDR3 has 20 residues.

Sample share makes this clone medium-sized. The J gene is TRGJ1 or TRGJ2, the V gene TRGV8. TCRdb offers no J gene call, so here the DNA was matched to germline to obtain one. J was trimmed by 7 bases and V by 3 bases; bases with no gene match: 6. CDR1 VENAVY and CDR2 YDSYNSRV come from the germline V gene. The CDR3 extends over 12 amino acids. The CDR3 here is CATWDGRYKKLF. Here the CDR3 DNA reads TGTGCCACCTGGGATGGGCGCTATAAGAAACTCTTT.

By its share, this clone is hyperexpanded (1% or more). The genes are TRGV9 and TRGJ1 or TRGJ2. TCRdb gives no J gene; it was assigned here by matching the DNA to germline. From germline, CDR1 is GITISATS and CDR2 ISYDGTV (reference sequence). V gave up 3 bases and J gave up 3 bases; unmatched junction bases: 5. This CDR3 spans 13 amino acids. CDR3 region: CALWEPPYYKKLF. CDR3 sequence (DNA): TGTGCCTTGTGGGAGCCCCCTTATTATAAGAAACTCTTT.

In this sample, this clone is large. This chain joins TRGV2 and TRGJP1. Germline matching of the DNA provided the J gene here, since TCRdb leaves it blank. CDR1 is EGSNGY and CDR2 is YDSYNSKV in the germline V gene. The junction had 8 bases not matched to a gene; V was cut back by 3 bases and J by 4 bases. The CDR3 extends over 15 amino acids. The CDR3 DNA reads TGTGCCACCTGGGACAGATCGGGCACTGGTTGGTTCAAGATATTT. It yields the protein CATWDRSGTGWFKIF.

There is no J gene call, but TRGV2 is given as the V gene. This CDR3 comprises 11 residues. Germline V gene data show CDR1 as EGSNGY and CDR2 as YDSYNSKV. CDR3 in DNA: TGTGCCACCTGGGACGGGCCCCTAAAAATTTTC. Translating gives CATWDGPLKIF.

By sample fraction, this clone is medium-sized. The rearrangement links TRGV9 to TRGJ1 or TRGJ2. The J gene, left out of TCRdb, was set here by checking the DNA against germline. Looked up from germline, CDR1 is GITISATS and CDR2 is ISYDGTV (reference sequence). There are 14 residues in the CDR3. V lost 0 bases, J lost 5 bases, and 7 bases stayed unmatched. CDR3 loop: CALWEVRFHYKKLF. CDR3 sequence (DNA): TGTGCCTTGTGGGAGGTGAGGTTTCATTATAAGAAACTCTTT.

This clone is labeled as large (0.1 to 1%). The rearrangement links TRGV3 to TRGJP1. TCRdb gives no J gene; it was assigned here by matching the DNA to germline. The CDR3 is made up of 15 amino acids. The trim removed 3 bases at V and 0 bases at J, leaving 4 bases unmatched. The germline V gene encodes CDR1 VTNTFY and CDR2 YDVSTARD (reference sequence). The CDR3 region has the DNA TGTGCCACCTGGGACGGATATACCACTGGTTGGTTCAAGATATTT. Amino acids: CATWDGYTTGWFKIF.

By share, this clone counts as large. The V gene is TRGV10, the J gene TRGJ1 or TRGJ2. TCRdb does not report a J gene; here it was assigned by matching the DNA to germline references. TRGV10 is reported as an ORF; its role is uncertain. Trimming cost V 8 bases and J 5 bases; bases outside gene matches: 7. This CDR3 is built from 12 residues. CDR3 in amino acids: CAAWDADYKKLF. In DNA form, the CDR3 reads TGTGCTGCGTGGGATGCGGATTATAAGAAACTCTTT.

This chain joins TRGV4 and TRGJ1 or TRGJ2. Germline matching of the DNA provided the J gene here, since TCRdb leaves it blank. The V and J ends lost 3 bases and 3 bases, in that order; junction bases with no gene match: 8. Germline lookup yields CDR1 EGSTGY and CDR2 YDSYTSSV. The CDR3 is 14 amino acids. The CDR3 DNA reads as TGTGCCACCTGGGATCGTTGTATTTATTATAAGAAACTCTTT. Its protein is CATWDRCIYYKKLF.

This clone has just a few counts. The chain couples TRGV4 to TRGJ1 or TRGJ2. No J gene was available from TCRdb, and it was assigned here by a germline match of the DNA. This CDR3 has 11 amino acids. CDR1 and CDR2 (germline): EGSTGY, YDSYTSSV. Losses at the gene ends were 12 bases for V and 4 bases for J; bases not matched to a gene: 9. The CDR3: CAARQYYKKLF. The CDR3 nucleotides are TGTGCCGCCCGACAGTATTATAAGAAACTCTTT.

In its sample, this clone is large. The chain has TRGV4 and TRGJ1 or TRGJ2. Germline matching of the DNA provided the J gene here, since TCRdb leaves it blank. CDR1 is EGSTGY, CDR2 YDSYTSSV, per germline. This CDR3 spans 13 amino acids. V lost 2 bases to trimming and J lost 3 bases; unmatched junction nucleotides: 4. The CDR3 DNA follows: TGTGCCACCTGGGATGCCCTTTATTATAAGAAACTCTTT. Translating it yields CATWDALYYKKLF.

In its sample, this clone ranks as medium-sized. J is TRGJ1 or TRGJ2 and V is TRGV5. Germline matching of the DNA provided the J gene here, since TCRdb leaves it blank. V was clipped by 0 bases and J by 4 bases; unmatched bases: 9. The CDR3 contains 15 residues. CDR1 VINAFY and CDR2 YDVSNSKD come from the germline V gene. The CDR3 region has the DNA TGTGCCACCTGGGACAGGCCACGAGGATATTATAAGAAACTCTTT. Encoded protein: CATWDRPRGYYKKLF.